The TCR beta chain under discussion was sequenced for a study of beta chain features in type 1 diabetes. Every isolated RNA sample was fully reverse transcribed, so sequencing captured expressed TCRB transcripts. Data came from immunoSEQ multiplex PCR; TCRdb stores just in-frame clones and leaves some out. The sample carries about 150,000 clones, 10% recorded once. Looked up from germline, CDR1 is SGHRS and CDR2 is YFSETQ. CDR3 size: 16 residues. V dropped 4 bases and J dropped 4; count of bases not matched to a gene: 8. CD4+ naive, central memory, regulatory and stem cell-like memory cells were sorted via CD45RO/CCR7/CD25/CD127/CD95/CD27. With respect to this clone: Its antigen is currently unknown.

Study-level points and caveats: Type 1 diabetes patients had TCRB CDR3s that were shorter (moderately but significantly so) in all four CD4+ subsets.

The specimen was central memory CD4+ T cells from blood. The TCR comes from a man aged 30-40 years with type 1 diabetes. J is TRBJ2-2 and V is TRBV5-1, with TRBD2 matching over 9 bases. CDR3 DNA: TGCGCCAGCAGCGCGGGCGGGGGGGCGAGCACCGGGGAGCTGTTTTTT. Protein sequence: CASSAGGGASTGELFF.